These 18 T cell receptor beta chains were all obtained from the same sample, sequenced in a study of blood T cell repertoires in COVID-19. Some clones are missing from TCRdb's copy, which holds only in-frame ones; the method was immunoSEQ multiplex PCR. The sample contains roughly 33,000 clones, 85% of which appear only once. The source material was peripheral blood. Every receptor here comes from a human donor with acute or convalescent COVID-19. The donor label of this sample is uncertain.

This sequence joins TRBV28 and TRBJ1-6; tentative D call: TRBD1 (6 bases). This CDR3 is 13 amino acids long. V lost 8 bases, J lost 8 bases, and 13 bases lay in between. Germline assignment: CDR1 MDHEN and CDR2 SYDVKM. The CDR3 spells CASGVAGDSPLHF. The CDR3, as DNA: TGTGCCAGCGGCGTGGCAGGGGATTCACCCCTCCACTTT.

The chain is built from TRBV7-2 and TRBJ1-1, with 8 bases fitting TRBD1. This CDR3 has 16 amino acids. With V trimmed by 5 bases and J by 5 bases, 13 bases remained unmatched. The germline CDR1 and CDR2 sequences are SGHTA and FQGNSA. The CDR3 DNA reads TGTGCCAGCAGCCCAGCCTTGACAGGGGTAAATACTGAAGCTTTCTTT. It codes for CASSPALTGVNTEAFF.

V gene TRBV3-1 (or the pseudogene TRBV3-2) combines with J gene TRBJ1-5; a weak D match, TRBD1 (5 bases). Trimming removed 2 bases at V and 0 bases at J, with 11 bases between. CDR1 is LGHDT, CDR2 YNNKEL, per germline (reference sequence). CDR3 length: 16 amino acids. The CDR3 here is CASSQRRTYSNQPQHF. The CDR3 DNA reads TGTGCCAGCAGCCAACGTAGGACATATAGCAATCAGCCCCAGCATTTT.

This chain uses TRBV19 with TRBJ1-3; D not certain. Trimming took 5 bases from V and 7 from J, leaving 12 bases between them. Germline V CDR1 and CDR2: LNHDA, SQIVND (reference sequence). The CDR3 covers 13 residues. The CDR3 bases are TGTGCCAGTAGTTGGGGAGCGGGCAACACCATATATTTT. Protein product: CASSWGAGNTIYF.

This clone was observed a few times. The chain links TRBV4-1 to TRBJ2-2; a possible D gene is TRBD1 (5 bases). Looked up from germline, CDR1 is MGHRA and CDR2 is YSYEKL. V was trimmed by 0 bases and J by 5 bases, leaving 7 bases between them. The CDR3 length is 14 residues. CDR3 loop: CASSQDPGTGELFF. Here the CDR3 DNA reads TGCGCCAGCAGCCAAGATCCAGGGACCGGGGAGCTGTTTTTT.

The chain employs TRBV19 and TRBJ2-1, with D maybe TRBD2 (7 bases). Trimming removed 7 bases at V and 7 bases at J, with 20 bases between. CDR3 length: 15 amino acids. From germline, CDR1 is LNHDA and CDR2 SQIVND (reference sequence). The CDR3 region is CASTLGAGAGNEQFF. CDR3 DNA sequence: TGTGCCAGTACCTTAGGGGCGGGGGCCGGGAATGAGCAGTTCTTC.

The chain carries TRBV18 and TRBJ2-7; 9 bases agree with TRBD1. This CDR3 comprises 16 residues. Unmatched junction bases numbered 12, after V lost 2 bases and J lost 7 bases. The germline CDR1 and CDR2 sequences are KGHSH and LQKENI. Here the CDR3 reads CASSPGQGSFLLEQYF. CDR3 DNA: TGTGCCAGCTCACCAGGACAGGGGTCTTTTTTGTTAGAGCAGTACTTC.

This clone was observed a few times. The germline gene is not matched at one end of the junction; a read error may be the cause. The chain carries TRBV27 and TRBJ1-1, with 9 bases fitting TRBD1. CDR3 length equals 9 residues. Looked up from germline, CDR1 is MNHEY and CDR2 is SMNVEV (reference sequence). CDR3 in amino acids: CAAGTGRVF. In nucleotides, the CDR3 is TGTGCCGCCGGGACAGGGAGGGTCTTT.

The chain is built from TRBV4-2 and TRBJ2-3, with 11 bases identical to TRBD2. Trimming cost V 1 base and J 0 bases; bases outside gene matches: 15. Germline V gene data show CDR1 as LGHNA and CDR2 as YNFKEQ. The CDR3 sequence is 21 residues long. Written as DNA, the CDR3 is TGTGCCAGCAGCCAAGGACGTCAGACTAGCGGGAACAAACCTAGCACAGATACGCAGTATTTT. It translates to CASSQGRQTSGNKPSTDTQYF.

The chain uses TRBV4-2 and TRBJ1-1; 7 positions match TRBD1. Germline V CDR1 and CDR2: LGHNA, YNFKEQ. The length of the CDR3 is 16 residues. After removal of 3 bases from V and 4 bases from J, the junction contained 11 bases not matched to a gene. CDR3 amino acids: CASSHALLQGRTEAFF. As DNA, the CDR3 is TGTGCCAGCAGCCATGCACTTCTACAGGGGCGCACTGAAGCTTTCTTT.

The V call is TRBV28, the J call TRBJ2-3; D is possibly TRBD2 (5 bases). In germline, CDR1 is MDHEN, CDR2 SYDVKM. CDR3 size: 15 residues. Trimming took 7 bases from V and 5 from J, leaving 19 bases between them. CDR3 coding DNA: TGTGCCAGCACCATACACAGCGGTTGGAGAGATACGCAGTATTTT. Translation gives CASTIHSGWRDTQYF.

The chain is built from TRBV15 and TRBJ2-5, with TRBD1 matching over 8 bases. V dropped 2 bases and J dropped 2; count of bases not matched to a gene: 4. Germline CDR1 LNHNV, CDR2 YYDKDF (reference sequence). The CDR3 is 15 residues long. Here the CDR3 DNA reads TGTGCCACCAGCAGATCCCGGACAGGGCAAGAGACCCAGTACTTC. It is translated as CATSRSRTGQETQYF.

The chain recombines TRBV5-1 with TRBJ2-2, with 7 bases aligning to TRBD2. Germline CDR1 is SGHRS and CDR2 is YFSETQ. J was trimmed by 4 bases and V by 3 bases; bases with no gene match: 9. The CDR3 is 16 amino acids. Written as DNA, the CDR3 is TGCGCCAGCAGCTCCGGACTAGTCGGAAGCACCGGGGAGCTGTTTTTT. Its protein product is CASSSGLVGSTGELFF.

J is TRBJ2-3 and V is TRBV3-1 (or the pseudogene TRBV3-2), with TRBD2 identical over 11 bases. The CDR3 is 19 residues long. In germline, CDR1 is LGHDT, CDR2 YNNKEL (reference sequence). V lost 7 bases, J lost 1 base, and 16 bases stayed unmatched. CDR3 sequence: CASKFTSGSGPAGTDTQYF. DNA for the CDR3: TGTGCCAGCAAGTTTACTAGCGGGAGTGGGCCCGCGGGCACAGATACGCAGTATTTT.

This clone occurred once. The chain employs TRBV11-2 and TRBJ2-7; maybe TRBD1 (5 bases). CDR1 SGHAT and CDR2 FQNNGV come from the germline V gene. The germline V and J ends were trimmed by 2 bases and 2 bases, with 10 bases remaining between them. The length of the CDR3 is 14 residues. The CDR3 spells CASSLSARAYEQYF. The DNA of the CDR3 is TGTGCCAGCAGCTTATCCGCCAGGGCCTACGAGCAGTACTTC.

The V call is TRBV7-8, the J call TRBJ2-5; maybe TRBD2 (6 bases). Germline V CDR1 and CDR2: SGHVS, FQNEAQ. V lost 0 bases and J 0 bases, leaving 11 bases between the germline ends. The CDR3 has 16 amino acids. CDR3 DNA sequence: TGTGCCAGCAGCTTAGCGGAGGGCTTGTACCAAGAGACCCAGTACTTC. Amino acid sequence: CASSLAEGLYQETQYF.

The V gene is TRBV7-2, the J gene TRBJ1-1; D unresolved. The CDR3 sequence is 14 residues long. V gave up 1 base and J gave up 0 bases, with 6 bases separating them. The germline gives CDR1 SGHTA, CDR2 FQGNSA. In nucleotides, the CDR3 is TGTGCCAGCAGCTTAGTCAGAATGAACACTGAAGCTTTCTTT. Translating it yields CASSLVRMNTEAFF.

This chain links TRBV7-6 with TRBJ2-2; the match to TRBD2 covers 8 bases. With 6 bases clipped from V and 3 bases from J, the junction kept 6 bases outside the gene matches. The CDR3 runs 15 residues. Germline assignment: CDR1 SGHVS and CDR2 FNYEAQ. The CDR3 region is CASRLSGGDTGELFF. Here the CDR3 DNA reads TGTGCCAGCAGGTTATCGGGGGGGGACACCGGGGAGCTGTTTTTT.